The clone carrying this TCR beta chain turned up a few times. Its antigen is unidentified. These data originate in a study of beta chain features in type 1 diabetes. Study details: Patients were similar to healthy donors in age and gender (as well as in cell yields).

Study findings and constraints: Naive, central memory and Treg TCRB repertoires seemed to resemble each other more closely in patients than they did in healthy donors. Across all four CD4+ subsets, people with type 1 diabetes showed modestly shorter TCRB CDR3s.

The entirety of the isolated RNA underwent reverse transcription, so expressed TCRB transcripts were sequenced. Generated by immunoSEQ multiplex PCR, the TCRdb table keeps only in-frame clones and is missing some. Here the sample spans about 320,000 clones, 11% to 15% being singletons. The receptor comes from a man aged 25 to 40 in good health. Input material: central memory CD4+ T cells from blood.

Here the CDR3 reads CASSVADLYNEQFF. The DNA for the CDR3 is TGCGCCAGCAGCGTAGCGGACCTGTACAATGAGCAGTTCTTC. The V call is TRBV5-1, the J call TRBJ2-1; D is possibly TRBD2 (6 bases). The CDR3 is 14 amino acids. Trimming left V 4 bases short and J 4 bases short, with 12 bases between. CDR1 SGHRS and CDR2 YFSETQ come from the germline V gene.